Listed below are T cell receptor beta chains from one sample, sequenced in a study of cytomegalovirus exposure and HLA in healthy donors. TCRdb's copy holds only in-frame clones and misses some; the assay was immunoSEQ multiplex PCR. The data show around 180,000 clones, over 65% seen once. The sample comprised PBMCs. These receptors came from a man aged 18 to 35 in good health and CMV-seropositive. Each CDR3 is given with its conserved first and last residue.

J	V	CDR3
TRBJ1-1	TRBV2	CASSKGQGAGEAFF
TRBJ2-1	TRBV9	CASSQLSGRSSYNEQFF
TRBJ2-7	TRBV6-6	CASSHGVGRGSYEQYF
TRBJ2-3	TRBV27	CASSPLAGGPDTQYF
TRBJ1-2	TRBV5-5	CASSLQQVYGYTF
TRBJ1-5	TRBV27	CASNPQGGNQPQHF
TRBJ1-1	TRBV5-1	CASSLVGDRVLEAFF
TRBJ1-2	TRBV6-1	CASQGSRFYGYTF
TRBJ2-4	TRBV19	CASSKLAGGLQNIQYF
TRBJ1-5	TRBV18	CASSRSGGANQPQHF
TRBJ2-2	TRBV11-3	CASSPPGRGNTGELFF
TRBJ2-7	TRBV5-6	CASSLGGSAYEQYF
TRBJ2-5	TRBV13	CASSTSTYRETQYF
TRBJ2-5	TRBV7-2	CASGNPRQGGETQYF
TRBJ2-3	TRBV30	CAWRGGQGGADTQYF
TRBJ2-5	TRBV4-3	CASSQDGQGLETQYF
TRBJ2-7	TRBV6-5	CASSSLQGREHYEQYF
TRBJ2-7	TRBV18	CASSPYDTRGTRGGYEQYF
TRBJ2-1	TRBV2	CASSELAGGNNEQFF
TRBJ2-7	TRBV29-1	CSVSLAELYEQYF
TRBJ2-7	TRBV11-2	CASSLDGGGYEQYF
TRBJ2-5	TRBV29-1	CSVAGSEETQYF
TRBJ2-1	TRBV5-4	CASSGDQGLFDEQFF
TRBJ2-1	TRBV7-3	CASSLWGGSTYNEQFF
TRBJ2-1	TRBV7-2	CASSVPGTSGGNEQFF
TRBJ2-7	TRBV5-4	CASSSLGSYEDEQYF
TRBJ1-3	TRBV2	CASKKQGSGNTIYF
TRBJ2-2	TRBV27	CASRGLAGGPNTGELFF
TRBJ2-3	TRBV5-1	CASSLWGLATDTQYF
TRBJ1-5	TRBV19	CASSSIQEPNQPQHF
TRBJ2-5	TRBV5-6	CASSSTDPETQYF
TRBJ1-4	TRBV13	CASSLKQGHEKLFF
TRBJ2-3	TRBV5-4	CASSAAIPDTQYF
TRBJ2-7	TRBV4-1	CASSQLGRGRYEQYF
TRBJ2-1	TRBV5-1	CASSLEPSGSLNEQFF
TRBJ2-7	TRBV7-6	CASSFGDTSYEQYF
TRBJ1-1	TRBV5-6	CASSLGQINTEAFF
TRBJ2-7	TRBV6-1	CASLKETGSSYEQYF
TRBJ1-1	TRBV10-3	CAINQGGGTEAFF
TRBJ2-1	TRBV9	CASSRGEGVGGNEQFF
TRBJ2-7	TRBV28	CAIMSHSNSYEQYF